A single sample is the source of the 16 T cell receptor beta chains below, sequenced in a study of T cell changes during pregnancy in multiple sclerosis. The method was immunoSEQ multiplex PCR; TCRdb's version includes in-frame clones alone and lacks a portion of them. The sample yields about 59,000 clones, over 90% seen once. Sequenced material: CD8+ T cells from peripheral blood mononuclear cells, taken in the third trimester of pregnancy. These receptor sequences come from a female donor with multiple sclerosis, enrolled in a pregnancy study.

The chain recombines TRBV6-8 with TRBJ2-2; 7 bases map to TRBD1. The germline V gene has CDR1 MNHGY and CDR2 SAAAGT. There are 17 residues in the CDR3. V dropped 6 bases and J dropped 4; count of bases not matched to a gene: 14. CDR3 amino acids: CASRLKTGRLVTGELFF. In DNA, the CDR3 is TGTGCCAGCAGACTCAAGACAGGGCGATTAGTCACCGGGGAGCTGTTTTTT.

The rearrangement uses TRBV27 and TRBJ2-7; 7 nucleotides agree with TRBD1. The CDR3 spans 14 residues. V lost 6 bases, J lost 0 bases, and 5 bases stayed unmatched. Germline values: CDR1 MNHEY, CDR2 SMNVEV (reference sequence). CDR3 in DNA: TGTGCCAGCAGCTACGGGACAGCCTCCTACGAGCAGTACTTC. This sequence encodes CASSYGTASYEQYF.

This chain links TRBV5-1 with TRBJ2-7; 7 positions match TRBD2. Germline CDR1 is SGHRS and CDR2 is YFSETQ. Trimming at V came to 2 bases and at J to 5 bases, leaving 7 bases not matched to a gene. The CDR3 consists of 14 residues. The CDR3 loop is CASSLRLADHEQYF. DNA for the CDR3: TGCGCCAGCAGCTTAAGGCTAGCGGACCACGAGCAGTACTTC. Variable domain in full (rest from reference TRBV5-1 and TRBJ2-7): KAGVTQTPRYLIKTRGQQVTLSCSPISGHRSVSWYQQTPGQGLQFLFEYFSETQRNKGNFPGRFSGRQFSNSRSEMNVSTLELGDSALYLCASSLRLADHEQYFGPGTRLTVT.

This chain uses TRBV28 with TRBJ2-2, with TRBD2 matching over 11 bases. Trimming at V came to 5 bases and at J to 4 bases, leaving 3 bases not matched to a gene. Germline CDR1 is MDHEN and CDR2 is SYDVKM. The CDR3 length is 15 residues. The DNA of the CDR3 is TGTGCCAGCAGTCTTAGCGGGAGGGGCACCGGGGAGCTGTTTTTT. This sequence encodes CASSLSGRGTGELFF.

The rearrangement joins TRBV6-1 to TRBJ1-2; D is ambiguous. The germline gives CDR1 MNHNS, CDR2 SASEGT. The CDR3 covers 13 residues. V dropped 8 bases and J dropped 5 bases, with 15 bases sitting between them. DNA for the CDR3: TGTGCCAGCGATTCTGCAGGATATTATGGCTACACCTTC. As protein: CASDSAGYYGYTF.

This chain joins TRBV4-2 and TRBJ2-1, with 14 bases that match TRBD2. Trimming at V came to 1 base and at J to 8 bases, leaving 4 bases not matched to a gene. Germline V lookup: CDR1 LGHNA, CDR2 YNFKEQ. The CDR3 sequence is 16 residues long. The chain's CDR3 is CASSQAGTSGSDEQFF. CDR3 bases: TGTGCCAGCAGCCAAGCCGGGACTAGCGGGAGCGATGAGCAGTTCTTC.

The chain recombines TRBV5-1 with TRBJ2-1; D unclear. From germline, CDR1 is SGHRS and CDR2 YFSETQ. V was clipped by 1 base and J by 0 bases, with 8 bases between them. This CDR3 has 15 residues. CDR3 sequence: CASSLYIGSYNEQFF. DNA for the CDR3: TGCGCCAGCAGCTTGTATATCGGCTCCTACAATGAGCAGTTCTTC.

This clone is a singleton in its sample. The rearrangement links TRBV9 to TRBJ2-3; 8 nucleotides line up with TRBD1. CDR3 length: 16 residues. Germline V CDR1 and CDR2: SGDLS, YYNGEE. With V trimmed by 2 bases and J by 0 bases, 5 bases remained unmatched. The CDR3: CASSVEGQASTDTQYF. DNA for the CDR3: TGTGCCAGCAGCGTGGAGGGACAGGCTAGCACAGATACGCAGTATTTT.

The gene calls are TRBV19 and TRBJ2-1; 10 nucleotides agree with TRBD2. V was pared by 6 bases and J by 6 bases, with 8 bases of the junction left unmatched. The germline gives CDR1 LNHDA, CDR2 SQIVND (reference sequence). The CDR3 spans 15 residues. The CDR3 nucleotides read TGTGCCAGTAGCCCAGCGGGAGGGCCGAGCAATGAGCAGTTCTTC. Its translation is CASSPAGGPSNEQFF. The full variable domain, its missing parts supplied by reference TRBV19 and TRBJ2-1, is DGGITQSPKYLFRKEGQNVTLSCEQNLNHDAMYWYRQDPGQGLRLIYYSQIVNDFQKGDIAEGYSVSREKKESFPLTVTSAQKNPTAFYLCASSPAGGPSNEQFFGPGTRLTVL.

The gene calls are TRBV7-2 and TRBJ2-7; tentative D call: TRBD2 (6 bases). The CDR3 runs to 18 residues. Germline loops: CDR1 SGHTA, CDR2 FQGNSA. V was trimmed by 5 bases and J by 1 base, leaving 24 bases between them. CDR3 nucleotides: TGTGCCAGCAGCCCCCAGGGACTGGGGCCCCCTGGATCCTACGAGCAGTACTTC. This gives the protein CASSPQGLGPPGSYEQYF.

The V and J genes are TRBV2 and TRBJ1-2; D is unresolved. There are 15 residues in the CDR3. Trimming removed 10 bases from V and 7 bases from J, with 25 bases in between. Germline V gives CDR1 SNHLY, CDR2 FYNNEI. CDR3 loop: CAISPRSRTMGGYTF. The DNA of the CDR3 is TGTGCCATCTCCCCACGGAGCAGAACTATGGGTGGCTACACCTTC.

The CDR3 protein is CASSGSRTVKNRSSYEQYF. The CDR3 DNA reads as TGTGCCAGCAGTGGCTCTAGGACTGTCAAGAACCGTAGCTCCTACGAGCAGTACTTC. This rearrangement joins TRBV2 to TRBJ2-7, with D possibly TRBD2 on 5 matching bases. The CDR3 is 19 residues long. V was cut by 4 bases and J by 0 bases, with 25 bases left in between. Germline-derived CDR1 and CDR2 are SNHLY and FYNNEI.

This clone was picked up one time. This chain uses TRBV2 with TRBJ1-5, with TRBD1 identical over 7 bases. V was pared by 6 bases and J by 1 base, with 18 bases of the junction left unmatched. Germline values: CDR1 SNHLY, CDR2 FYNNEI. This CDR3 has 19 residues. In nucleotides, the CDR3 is TGTGCCAGCAGGGAGGGGGCCCCGGAGACACTGTTGAGCAATCAGCCCCAGCATTTT. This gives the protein CASREGAPETLLSNQPQHF. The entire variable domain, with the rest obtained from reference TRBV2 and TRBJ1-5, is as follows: EPEVTQTPSHQVTQMGQEVILRCVPISNHLYFYWYRQILGQKVEFLVSFYNNEISEKSEIFDDQFSVERPDGSNFTLKIRSTKLEDSAMYFCASREGAPETLLSNQPQHFGDGTRLSIL.

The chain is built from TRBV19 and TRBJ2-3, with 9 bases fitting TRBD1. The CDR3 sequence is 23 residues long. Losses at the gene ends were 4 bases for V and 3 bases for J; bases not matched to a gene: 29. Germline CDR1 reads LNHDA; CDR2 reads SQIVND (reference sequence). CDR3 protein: CASSTPGQGGSGTTIRMTDTQYF. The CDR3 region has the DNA TGTGCCAGTAGTACCCCGGGACAGGGAGGGTCCGGGACTACCATCAGAATGACAGATACGCAGTATTTT.

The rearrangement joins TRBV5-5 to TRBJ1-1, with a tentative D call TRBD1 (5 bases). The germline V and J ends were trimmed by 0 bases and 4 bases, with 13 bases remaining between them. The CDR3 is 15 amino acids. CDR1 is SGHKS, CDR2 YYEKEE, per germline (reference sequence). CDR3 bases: TGTGCCAGCAGCTTGGGGTGGGGGGGTGGCACTGAAGCTTTCTTT. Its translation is CASSLGWGGGTEAFF.

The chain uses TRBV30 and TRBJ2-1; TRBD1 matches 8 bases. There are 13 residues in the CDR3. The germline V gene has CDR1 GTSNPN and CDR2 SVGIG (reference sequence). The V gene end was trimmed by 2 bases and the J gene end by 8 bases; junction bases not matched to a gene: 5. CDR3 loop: CAWSLDRADEQFF. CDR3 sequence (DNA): TGTGCCTGGAGTTTGGACAGGGCGGATGAGCAGTTCTTC.